The clone carrying this T cell receptor (beta chain) was counted at least ten times. Its antigen is undetermined. Sequencing ends 3 residues short of the CDR3 end; the germline J gene provides the rest. Method: immunoSEQ multiplex PCR; TCRdb's copy keeps in-frame clones and lacks some. This repertoire lists about 18,000 clones without singletons; more than 2% sits in the top ten. The data originate from a study of T cell clonality in common variable immunodeficiency. General observations from the study: Fewer deletions and N-nucleotide insertions were reportedly seen in common variable immunodeficiency TCR beta sequences. TCRbeta clonality was increased in CVID versus healthy controls.

The CDR3 runs to 14 residues. The V gene lost 6 bases and the J gene lost 1 base, with 13 bases spanning the gap. Germline lookup yields CDR1 SGHRS and CDR2 YFSETQ. The chain combines TRBV5-1 with TRBJ1-1; D is possibly TRBD1 (5 bases). The sample was peripheral blood mononuclear cells. This clonotype was sampled from a human donor with common variable immunodeficiency. The part of the CDR3 DNA that was read is TGCGCCAGCACCTGGGGGGACGGGAACACTGAA. Translating gives CASTWGDGNTE. The whole CDR3 protein is CASTWGDGNTEAFF. Full variable domain (outside the CDR3, taken from reference TRBV5-1 and TRBJ1-1): KAGVTQTPRYLIKTRGQQVTLSCSPISGHRSVSWYQQTPGQGLQFLFEYFSETQRNKGNFPGRFSGRQFSNSRSEMNVSTLELGDSALYLCASTWGDGNTEAFFGQGTRLTVV.